The clone carrying this T cell receptor beta chain was observed a few times. What it binds is not known. These data come from a study of vaccination and CD4 T cells after COVID-19. Treatment specified: roughly ten-day PBMC culture with coronavirus spike peptide pools or control peptides (ViraFEST assay). An Oncomine TCR Beta short-read assay was used to sequence the DNA from cultured CD4+ T cells. MiXCR was run by TCRdb on the PCR reads, yielding one entry per CDR3 protein. The sample includes over 13,000 distinct CDR3 sequences, roughly a quarter of them seen just once. The CDR3 is made up of 15 amino acids. Between the trimmed V and J ends, which lost 6 bases and 0 bases, there was a span of 15 bases. CDR1 is MNHEY and CDR2 is SVGEGT in the germline V gene.

This receptor was identified in a human donor who had recovered from COVID-19. This chain connects TRBV6-2 or TRBV6-3 to TRBJ2-7; D may be TRBD1 (6 bases). Sequencing used CD4+ T cells from blood, cultured in vitro, obtained after SARS-CoV-2 vaccination. CDR3 in amino acids: CASSPRGSTSYEQYF. DNA of the CDR3: TGTGCCAGCAGCCCTAGGGGGAGCACCTCCTACGAGCAGTACTTC.